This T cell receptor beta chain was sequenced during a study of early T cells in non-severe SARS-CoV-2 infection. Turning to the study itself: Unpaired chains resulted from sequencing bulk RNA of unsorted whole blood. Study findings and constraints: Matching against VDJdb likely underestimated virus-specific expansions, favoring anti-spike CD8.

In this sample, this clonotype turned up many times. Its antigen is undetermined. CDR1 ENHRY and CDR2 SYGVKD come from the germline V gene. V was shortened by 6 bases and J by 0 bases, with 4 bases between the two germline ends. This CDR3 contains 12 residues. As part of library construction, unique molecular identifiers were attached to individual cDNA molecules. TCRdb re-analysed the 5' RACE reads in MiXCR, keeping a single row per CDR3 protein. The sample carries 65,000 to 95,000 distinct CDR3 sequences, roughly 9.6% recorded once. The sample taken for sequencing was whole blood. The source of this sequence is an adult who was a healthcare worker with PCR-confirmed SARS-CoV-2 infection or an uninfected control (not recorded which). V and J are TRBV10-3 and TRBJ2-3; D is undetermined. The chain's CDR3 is CAIRESTDTQYF. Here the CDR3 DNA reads TGTGCCATCAGGGAGAGCACAGATACGCAGTATTTT.